Listed below are T cell receptor beta chains from one sample, sequenced in a study of T cell responses to AZD1222 COVID-19 vaccine. Sequenced by immunoSEQ multiplex PCR; TCRdb stores in-frame clones only, minus some. The sample contains 100,000 to 130,000 clones, 90% to 95% of which appear only once. This specimen consisted of peripheral blood, obtained 28 days after the second AZD1222 dose. The receptors stem from an adult who received the AZD1222 COVID-19 vaccine. Each CDR3 is given with its conserved first and last residue. Fields, in order: clone size, J gene, V gene, CDR3 length, D gene, CDR3 DNA, CDR3 protein. The D gene is left open where the match is weak. The size entry is marked missing in some rows and otherwise reads once, few, many or a size class.

- TRBJ2-4 TRBV6-5 13 - TGTGCCACCAGGGGAGTAGCCAAAAACATTCAGTACTTC CATRGVAKNIQYF
- TRBJ2-7 TRBV7-6 15 - TGTGCCAGCAGCTTAAGATCGAGCTCCCACTACGAGCAGTACTTC CASSLRSSSHYEQYF
- TRBJ2-7 TRBV7-6 13 - TGTGCCAGCAGCTTAGCGATTGCCCGCGAGCAGTACTTC CASSLAIAREQYF
- TRBJ1-1 TRBV30 13 - TGTGCCTGGAGTGCACAGGGTGGGACTGAAGCTTTCTTT CAWSAQGGTEAFF
- TRBJ2-1 TRBV19 13 - TGTGCCAGTAGTCCGAGCTCCTACAATGAGCAGTTCTTC CASSPSSYNEQFF
- TRBJ1-1 TRBV5-4 13 - TGTGCCAGCAGCTTGGTAATGGGGACTGAAGCTTTCTTT CASSLVMGTEAFF
- TRBJ1-6 TRBV6-5 14 - TGTGCCAGCAGGCTCAACCGTGATAATTCACCCCTCCACTTT CASRLNRDNSPLHF
- TRBJ1-3 TRBV6-2/TRBV6-3 13 - TGTGCCAGCAGTAGTCAGAAGAGCGGCACCATATATTTT CASSSQKSGTIYF
- TRBJ2-3 TRBV7-2 17 TRBD2 TGTGCCAGCAGCTTATTACCTAGCGGGAGTTCAACAGATACGCAGTATTTT CASSLLPSGSSTDTQYF
- TRBJ1-2 TRBV27 17 TRBD1 TGTGCCAGCAGTTCCACCTTGGGACAGGGATTTTACTATGGCTACACCTTC CASSSTLGQGFYYGYTF
- TRBJ1-4 TRBV6-5 13 TRBD1 TGTGCCACCAACGACAGGGGAAGCGAAAAACTGTTTTTT CATNDRGSEKLFF
- TRBJ1-6 TRBV19 15 - TGTGCCAGTAGAGGGGGTAACCCCAATTATTCACCCCTCCACTTT CASRGGNPNYSPLHF
- TRBJ1-1 TRBV14 19 - TGTGCCAGCAGCCAAGCCGGATCGCAGGGGACCCTATGGGGCACTGAAGCTTTCTTT CASSQAGSQGTLWGTEAFF
once TRBJ2-7 TRBV10-3 15 TRBD2 TGTGCCATCAGTGCGTCGGGGGGGGGCCCGGTAGAGCAGTACTTC CAISASGGGPVEQYF
- TRBJ2-5 TRBV18 13 - TGTGCCAGCTCCCTGGGGGTACAAGAGACCCAGTACTTC CASSLGVQETQYF
- TRBJ2-3 TRBV11-2 16 TRBD2 TGTGCCAGCAGCTCGACTAGCGGGGGGGCTAGAGATACGCAGTATTTT CASSSTSGGARDTQYF
- TRBJ1-6 TRBV7-9 14 TRBD1 TGTGCCAGCAGCTTAATGACAGGGGATTCACCCCTCCACTTT CASSLMTGDSPLHF
- TRBJ1-2 TRBV30 15 TRBD1 TGTGCCTGGAGCTCTACTACAGGGGTGGGCTATGGCTACACCTTC CAWSSTTGVGYGYTF
- TRBJ2-1 TRBV13 15 - TGTGCCAGCAGCTTCCTGGCGAGCTCCTACAATGAGCAGTTCTTC CASSFLASSYNEQFF
- TRBJ1-2 TRBV30 12 TRBD1 TGTGCCTGGACCCAGGGGGCTGGGGGCTACACCTTC CAWTQGAGGYTF
- TRBJ2-5 TRBV12-2 12 - TGTGCAAGTCGCCTGACACTGCGAGCCCAGTACTTC CASRLTLRAQYF
- TRBJ1-1 TRBV7-9 14 - TGTGCCAGCAGGCCCAGGGTGGGGGGTACTGAAGCTTTCTTT CASRPRVGGTEAFF
- TRBJ1-2 TRBV24-1 13 - TGTGCCACCAGTGCAGTAGGGAACTATGGCTACACCTTC CATSAVGNYGYTF
- TRBJ1-1 TRBV13 14 - TGTGCCAGCAGCAGGGGGGGGATGAACACTGAAGCTTTCTTT CASSRGGMNTEAFF
- TRBJ2-3 TRBV13 17 TRBD2 TGTGCCAGCAGCCCTTTACTAGCGGGGGGGCGGACAGATACGCAGTATTTT CASSPLLAGGRTDTQYF
once TRBJ2-2 TRBV7-2 15 TRBD1 TGTGCCAGCAGGATGGGGACAGGGAACACCGGGGAGCTGTTTTTT CASRMGTGNTGELFF
- TRBJ1-1 TRBV11-2 12 - TGTGCCAGCAGCTCCATGAACACTGAAGCTTTCTTT CASSSMNTEAFF
- TRBJ2-7 TRBV11-2 15 TRBD2 TGTGCCAGCAGCCCCCTGGGCGGGAGGGCGGAGGAGCAGTACTTC CASSPLGGRAEEQYF
- TRBJ1-5 TRBV12-3/TRBV12-4 13 - TGTGCCAGCAGTTTACGTTCCAATCAGCCCCAGCATTTT CASSLRSNQPQHF